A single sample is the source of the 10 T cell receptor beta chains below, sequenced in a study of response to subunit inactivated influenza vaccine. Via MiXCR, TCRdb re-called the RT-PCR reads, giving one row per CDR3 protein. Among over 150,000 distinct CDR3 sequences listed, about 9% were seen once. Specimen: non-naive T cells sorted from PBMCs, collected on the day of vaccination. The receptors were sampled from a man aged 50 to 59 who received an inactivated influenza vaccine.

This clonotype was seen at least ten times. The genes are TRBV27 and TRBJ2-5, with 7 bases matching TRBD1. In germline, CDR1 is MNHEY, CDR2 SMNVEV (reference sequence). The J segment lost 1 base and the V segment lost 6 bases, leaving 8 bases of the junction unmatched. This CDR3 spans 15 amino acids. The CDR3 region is CASRVQGTFQETQYF. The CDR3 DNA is TGTGCCAGCAGAGTACAGGGGACCTTCCAAGAGACCCAGTACTTC.

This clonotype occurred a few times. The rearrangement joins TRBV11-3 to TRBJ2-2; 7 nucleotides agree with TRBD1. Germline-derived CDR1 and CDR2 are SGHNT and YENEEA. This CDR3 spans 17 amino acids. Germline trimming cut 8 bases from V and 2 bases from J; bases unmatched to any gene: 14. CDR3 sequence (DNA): TGTGCCAGCCGCAGGAGTGGGGCAGGGGGAAACACCGGGGAGCTGTTTTTT. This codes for CASRRSGAGGNTGELFF.

CDR3: CASEPSWGRQNTEAFF. DNA for the CDR3: TGCGCCTCAGAGCCAAGTTGGGGCAGGCAGAACACTGAAGCTTTCTTT. The rearrangement uses TRBV4-1 and TRBJ1-1; a weak D match, TRBD1 (5 bases). Trimming left V 11 bases short and J 1 base short, with 23 bases between. In germline, CDR1 is MGHRA, CDR2 YSYEKL. CDR3 size: 16 residues.

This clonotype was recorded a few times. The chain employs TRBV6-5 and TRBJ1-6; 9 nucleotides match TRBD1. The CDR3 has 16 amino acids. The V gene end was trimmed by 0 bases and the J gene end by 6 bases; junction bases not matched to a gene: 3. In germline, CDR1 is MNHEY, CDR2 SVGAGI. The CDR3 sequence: CASSYSTGGPNSPLHF. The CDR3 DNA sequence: TGTGCCAGCAGTTACTCAACAGGGGGCCCTAATTCACCCCTCCACTTT.

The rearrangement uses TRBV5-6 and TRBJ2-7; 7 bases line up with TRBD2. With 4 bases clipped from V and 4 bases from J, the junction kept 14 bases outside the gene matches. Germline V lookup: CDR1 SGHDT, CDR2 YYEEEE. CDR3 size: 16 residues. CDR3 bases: TGTGCCAGCAGCATCCCTGCTGGCGGGAGTGGGTACGAGCAGTACTTC. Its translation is CASSIPAGGSGYEQYF. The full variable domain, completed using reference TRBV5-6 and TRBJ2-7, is DAGVTQSPTHLIKTRGQQVTLRCSPKSGHDTVSWYQQALGQGPQFIFQYYEEEERQRGNFPDRFSGHQFPNYSSELNVNALLLGDSALYLCASSIPAGGSGYEQYFGPGTRLTVT.

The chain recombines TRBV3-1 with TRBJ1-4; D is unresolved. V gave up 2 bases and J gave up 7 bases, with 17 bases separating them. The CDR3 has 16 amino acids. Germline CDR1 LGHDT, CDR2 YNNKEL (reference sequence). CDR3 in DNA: TGTGCCAGCAGCCAAAGTCTGCCGCGGGCAGGTGAAAAACTGTTTTTT. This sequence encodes CASSQSLPRAGEKLFF.

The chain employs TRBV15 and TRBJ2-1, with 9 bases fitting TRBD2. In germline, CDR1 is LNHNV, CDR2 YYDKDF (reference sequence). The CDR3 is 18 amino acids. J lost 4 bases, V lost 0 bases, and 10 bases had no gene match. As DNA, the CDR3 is TGTGCCACCAGCAGAGATCGCGCTAGCGGGATCAGGTACAATGAGCAGTTCTTC. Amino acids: CATSRDRASGIRYNEQFF. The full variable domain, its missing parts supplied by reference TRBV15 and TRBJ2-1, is DAMVIQNPRYQVTQFGKPVTLSCSQTLNHNVMYWYQQKSSQAPKLLFHYYDKDFNNEADTPDNFQSRRPNTSFCFLDIRSPGLGDTAMYLCATSRDRASGIRYNEQFFGPGTRLTVL.

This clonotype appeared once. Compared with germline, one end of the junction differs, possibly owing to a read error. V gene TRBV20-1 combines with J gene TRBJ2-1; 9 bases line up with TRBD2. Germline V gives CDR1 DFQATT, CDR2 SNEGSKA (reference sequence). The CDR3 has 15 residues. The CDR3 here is CSARDVIAGVDEQLF. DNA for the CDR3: TGCAGTGCTAGAGATGTAATAGCGGGAGTAGATGAGCAGCTCTTC.

CDR3: CASSREGTGAEQYF. CDR3 coding DNA: TGTGCCAGCAGCCGGGAGGGGACAGGGGCCGAGCAGTACTTC. This chain links TRBV7-2 with TRBJ2-7; 10 bases match TRBD1. CDR1 and CDR2 from the germline V gene are SGHTA and FQGNSA. The V segment lost 5 bases and the J segment 6 bases; nucleotides outside the gene matches: 7. This CDR3 has 14 residues.

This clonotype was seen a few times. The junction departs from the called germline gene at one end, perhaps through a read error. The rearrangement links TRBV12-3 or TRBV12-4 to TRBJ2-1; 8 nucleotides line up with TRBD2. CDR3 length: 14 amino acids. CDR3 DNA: TGTGCCAGCAGTTTGCGGACTAGCAACAACGAGCAGTTCTTC. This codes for CASSLRTSNNEQFF.